Below, 4 T cell receptor beta chains from the same sample are listed, as sequenced in a study of cytomegalovirus exposure and HLA in healthy donors. PCR used 60 Vbeta primers and 13 Jbeta primers. The protocol was immunoSEQ multiplex PCR, while the TCRdb copy is restricted to in-frame clones and leaves out a portion. The repertoire includes over 100,000 clones, around 80% of them detected once, and more than 20% sits in the top ten. Sequencing input: PBMCs. These receptors were taken from a man aged 30 to 45 in good health and CMV-seropositive.

This clone came up once. The gene calls are TRBV5-1 and TRBJ2-7, with TRBD1 matching over 10 bases. The CDR3 runs 16 residues. V shed 0 bases and J 2 bases; nucleotides not matched to a gene: 5. Looked up from germline, CDR1 is SGHRS and CDR2 is YFSETQ. This CDR3 reads CASSLDPGQGTYEQYF. The DNA of the CDR3 is TGCGCCAGCAGCTTGGACCCGGGACAGGGGACCTACGAGCAGTACTTC.

This clone occurred once. The V and J genes are TRBV11-2 and TRBJ2-5; 9 bases are a match to TRBD2. The CDR3 extends over 14 amino acids. V lost 5 bases, J lost 5 bases, and 6 bases stayed unmatched. Germline CDR1 and CDR2: SGHAT and FQNNGV. CDR3 amino acids: CASSPRTSEETQYF. The CDR3 DNA reads TGTGCCAGCAGCCCCCGGACTAGCGAGGAGACCCAGTACTTC.

This clone has only a few counts. The chain recombines TRBV11-2 with TRBJ2-1, with no clear D. Trimming removed 3 bases at V and 7 bases at J, with 10 bases between. The CDR3 spans 13 residues. Germline V lookup: CDR1 SGHAT, CDR2 FQNNGV. Here the CDR3 DNA reads TGTGCCAGCAGCTTTGCCAGATTAAATGAGCAGTTCTTC. It codes for CASSFARLNEQFF.

The chain joins TRBV5-1 to TRBJ2-3, with D hard to call. The CDR3 contains 16 residues. Trimming pared 4 bases from V and 2 bases from J, leaving 17 bases between. In germline, CDR1 is SGHRS, CDR2 YFSETQ. CDR3 in amino acids: CASSLVVNGHTDTQYF. In DNA, the CDR3 is TGCGCCAGCAGCCTAGTAGTGAACGGCCACACAGATACGCAGTATTTT.